This T cell receptor beta chain appears in the sequencing data of a study of T-cell reconstitution after alpha-beta-depleted transplantation in children. Findings and limits, study-wide: The authors attributed T-cell counts and diversity one year after transplant mostly to newly produced T cells.

Molecular barcoding with unique molecular identifiers was used for the TCRbeta library. TCRdb ran MiXCR on the PCR reads and lists one entry per CDR3 protein. The top ten hold roughly 30% of the sample, which has about 980,000 distinct CDR3 sequences, about 29% seen once. As regards this clonotype: The antigen remains undetermined.

The V end was cut by 2 bases, the J end by 3 bases, with 10 bases between. Germline CDR1 reads MNHEY; CDR2 reads SVGAGI. CDR3 size: 14 residues. This receptor was taken from a boy less than two years old who had a stem cell transplant for SCID, so the T cells may come from the graft donor. This material consisted of PBMCs, mostly from graft donor cells, taken 360 days after TCRalphabeta/CD19-depleted stem cell transplant. This chain connects TRBV6-5 to TRBJ1-1; D is unclear. DNA of the CDR3: TGTGCCAGCAGTTACGACCAGACTTACACTGAAGCTTTCTTT. Its translation: CASSYDQTYTEAFF.